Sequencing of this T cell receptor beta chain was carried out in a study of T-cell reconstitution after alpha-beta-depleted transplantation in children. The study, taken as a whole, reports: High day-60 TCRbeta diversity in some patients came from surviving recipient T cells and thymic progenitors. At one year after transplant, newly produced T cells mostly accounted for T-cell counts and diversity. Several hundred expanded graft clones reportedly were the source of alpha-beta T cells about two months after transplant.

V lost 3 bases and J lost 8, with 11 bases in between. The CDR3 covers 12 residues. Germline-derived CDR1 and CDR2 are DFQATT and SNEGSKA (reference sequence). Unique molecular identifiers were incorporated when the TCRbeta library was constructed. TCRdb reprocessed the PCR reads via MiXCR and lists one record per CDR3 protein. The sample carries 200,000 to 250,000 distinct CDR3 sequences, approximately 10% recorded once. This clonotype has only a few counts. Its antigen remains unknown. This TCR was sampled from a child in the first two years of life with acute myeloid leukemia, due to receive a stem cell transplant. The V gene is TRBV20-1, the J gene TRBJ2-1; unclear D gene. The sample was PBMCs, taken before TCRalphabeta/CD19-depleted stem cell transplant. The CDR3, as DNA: TGCAGTGCTAGCGAGAGAGGCCATGAGCAGTTCTTC. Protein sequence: CSASERGHEQFF.